This TCR beta chain was identified in a study of metastatic and nonmetastatic thyroid tumors (TCRdb year 2020). Background on the whole study: For patients with malignant and with benign thyroid disease, the researchers compared repertoires between peripheral blood samples and tumor or nodule tissue samples. Overall results and qualifications from the work: TCR beta diversity was reported as significantly higher in malignant tumors than in benign nodules, in both blood and tumor samples.

This clone was recorded many times. It lacks a known antigen. Within one base of it there is no much larger clone, and no base qualities were kept. Library creation used PCR. Sequencer: Illumina HiSeq 4000. High-throughput sequencing was used to profile the TCR beta-chain CDR3 region of each patient. The original methods were these. CDR3 differences across clinicopathological groups were used to build a classifier for discriminating distant-metastatic papillary thyroid cancer patients. Repertoire diversity was assessed with the Shannon index, and tumor-blood repertoire similarity with the Morisita-Horn index. TCRdb took the public reads, trimmed them with fastp at Q25, ran MiXCR for clone calling and kept in-frame beta chains. For this entry, the V and J calls and clone size follow TCRdb and not the study's own pipeline. The sample table contains more than 25,000 clones; only one count was recorded for around 7% of them. The top ten hold approximately 40% of the sample.

The CDR3 sequence holds 17 residues, the cysteine and phenylalanine included. The kept DNA is CDR3 alone, 51 bases in frame from the first base. V ends up 4 bases short and J 1 base short, with an unmatched junction base count of 8. CDR1 PRHDT and CDR2 FYEKMQ were looked up in the germline V gene (reference sequence). None of the patients had been given any treatment before thyroid surgery. Patient clinical samples collected from about 2012 to 2019 were retrospectively analysed using T-cell receptor beta sequencing. This receptor was obtained from a female donor with papillary thyroid cancer or a benign thyroid nodule (not recorded which). Some clones in this sample may be carry-over from other donors' samples. The chain links TRBV13 with TRBJ1-3; TRBD1 fits 9 bases in the junction. Sequencing input: blood. CDR3 loop: CASSSSGQGNSGNTIYF. In nucleotide form, the sequence is TGTGCCAGCAGCTCATCCGGACAGGGGAATTCTGGAAACACCATATATTTT.